These 23 T cell receptor beta chains were all obtained from the same sample, sequenced in a study of cytomegalovirus exposure and HLA in healthy donors. Profiled with immunoSEQ multiplex PCR; TCRdb holds only in-frame clones, not every one. The sample lists 120,000 or so clones, approximately 88% occurring once. The sample was PBMCs. The receptor set was obtained from a young man in good health and CMV-seronegative.

This clone showed up just a few times. The chain is built from TRBV30 and TRBJ1-6; D is unclear. Germline assignment: CDR1 GTSNPN and CDR2 SVGIG (reference sequence). The ends were cut back, 5 bases at V and 6 bases at J, with 8 bases in the middle. The CDR3 covers 12 residues. In DNA, the CDR3 is TGTGCCTGGGCATTTAGTAATTCACCCCTCCACTTT. Translated: CAWAFSNSPLHF.

V and J are TRBV5-4 and TRBJ2-7; 13 bases are shared with TRBD2. Germline CDR1 reads SGHNT; CDR2 reads YYREEE (reference sequence). This CDR3 region has 14 residues. The V segment lost 4 bases and the J segment 4 bases; nucleotides outside the gene matches: 2. This CDR3 is CASSEGLAGYEQYF. CDR3 coding DNA: TGTGCCAGCAGCGAGGGACTAGCGGGATACGAGCAGTACTTC.

The rearrangement uses TRBV6-5 and TRBJ1-6, with D unclear. From germline, CDR1 is MNHEY and CDR2 SVGAGI. This CDR3 is 15 amino acids long. V lost 5 bases and J lost 0, with 8 bases in between. The CDR3 reads CASSLGSSYNSPLHF. The CDR3 DNA reads TGTGCCAGCAGTCTAGGGAGCTCCTATAATTCACCCCTCCACTTT.

This chain joins TRBV4-2 and TRBJ2-6; no definite D call. Trimming cost V 0 bases and J 0 bases, with 9 bases left between them. CDR1 and CDR2 from the germline V gene are LGHNA and YNFKEQ. CDR3 length: 17 residues. CDR3 sequence: CASSQDLRSSGANVLTF. As DNA, the CDR3 is TGTGCCAGCAGCCAAGATTTACGTAGCTCTGGGGCCAACGTCCTGACTTTC.

J is TRBJ1-2 and V is TRBV28; a possible D gene is TRBD1 (5 bases). This CDR3 region has 14 residues. Germline CDR1 reads MDHEN; CDR2 reads SYDVKM. Trimming removed 6 bases from V and 2 bases from J, with 13 bases in between. CDR3 sequence: CASRPRRQNYGYTF. In nucleotides, the CDR3 is TGTGCCAGCAGACCCCGAAGACAGAACTATGGCTACACCTTC.

The chain employs TRBV12-5 and TRBJ2-1; 11 bases map to TRBD2. Germline-derived CDR1 and CDR2 are LGHNT and FRNRAP. V shed 2 bases, J shed 7 bases, and the junction held 10 bases outside the gene matches. CDR3 length: 17 residues. CDR3 sequence: CASGLTLLAGAPNEQFF. The CDR3 nucleotides read TGTGCTAGTGGTTTGACCCTACTAGCGGGAGCCCCAAATGAGCAGTTCTTC. The whole variable domain, filled in from reference TRBV12-5 and TRBJ2-1, reads DARVTQTPRHKVTEMGQEVTMRCQPILGHNTVFWYRQTMMQGLELLAYFRNRAPLDDSGMPKDRFSAEMPDATLATLKIQPSEPRDSAVYFCASGLTLLAGAPNEQFFGPGTRLTVL.

The V and J genes are TRBV4-1 and TRBJ2-7, with D perhaps TRBD1 (5 bases). V lost 1 base, J lost 1 base, and 11 bases lay in between. The CDR3 runs 15 residues. Germline CDR1 and CDR2: MGHRA and YSYEKL. The CDR3, as DNA: TGCGCCAGCAGCCAAGGTGAGGACACATCCTACGAGCAGTACTTC. Protein sequence: CASSQGEDTSYEQYF.

The genes are TRBV10-1 and TRBJ2-1; TRBD2 aligns across 7 bases. The CDR3 has 14 amino acids. In germline, CDR1 is WNHNN, CDR2 SYGVQD (reference sequence). V was pared by 6 bases and J by 0 bases, with 2 bases of the junction left unmatched. CDR3 sequence reads: CASSGGGSYNEQFF. CDR3 nucleotides: TGCGCCAGCAGCGGCGGGGGCTCCTACAATGAGCAGTTCTTC.

This clone was counted once. This chain links TRBV19 with TRBJ1-2; D remains ambiguous. Per germline, CDR1 LNHDA and CDR2 SQIVND (reference sequence). The CDR3 length is 15 residues. Trimming removed 5 bases from V and 8 bases from J, with 21 bases in between. The CDR3 reads CASSPPRGRHLGYTF. The CDR3 DNA follows: TGTGCCAGTAGTCCCCCTCGAGGGCGGCATCTAGGCTACACCTTC.

The chain joins TRBV13 to TRBJ1-5; D unclear. Deletions cut 3 bases from V and 7 bases from J, with 10 bases between. The germline V gene encodes CDR1 PRHDT and CDR2 FYEKMQ (reference sequence). The CDR3 runs to 13 residues. In DNA, the CDR3 is TGTGCCAGCAGCTTCGGTTCGAAGCAGCCCCAGCATTTT. Translated: CASSFGSKQPQHF. The whole variable domain, remainder taken from reference TRBV13 and TRBJ1-5, is AAGVIQSPRHLIKEKRETATLKCYPIPRHDTVYWYQQGPGQDPQFLISFYEKMQSDKGSIPDRFSAQQFSDYHSELNMSSLELGDSALYFCASSFGSKQPQHFGDGTRLSIL.

CDR3 nucleotide sequence: TGTGCCAGCACCCCTACAACTAATGAAAAACTGTTTTTT. This sequence encodes CASTPTTNEKLFF. The gene calls are TRBV25-1 and TRBJ1-4; D unresolved. Between the trimmed V and J ends, which lost 7 bases and 0 bases, there was a span of 6 bases. CDR1 MGHDK and CDR2 SYGVNS come from the germline V gene. The CDR3 is made up of 13 amino acids.

The V gene is TRBV4-1, the J gene TRBJ2-1; 8 bases align to TRBD2. This CDR3 has 17 residues. The V gene's germline CDR1 is MGHRA and CDR2 YSYEKL. J was trimmed by 2 bases and V by 1 base; bases with no gene match: 7. This chain's CDR3 is CASSQVDLGLAYNEQFF. In DNA, the CDR3 is TGCGCCAGCAGCCAAGTAGACCTGGGACTAGCCTACAATGAGCAGTTCTTC.

The chain links TRBV18 to TRBJ2-7; 9 bases fit TRBD1. Looked up from germline, CDR1 is KGHSH and CDR2 is LQKENI. V dropped 5 bases and J dropped 3; count of bases not matched to a gene: 5. The CDR3 runs to 14 residues. In DNA form, the CDR3 reads TGTGCCAGCTCAAAACAGGGGGCCAACTACGAGCAGTACTTC. It is translated as CASSKQGANYEQYF.

This clone was seen only a few times. The rearrangement links TRBV10-1 to TRBJ1-5, with 7 bases lining up with TRBD1. In germline, CDR1 is WNHNN, CDR2 SYGVQD (reference sequence). Trimming took 9 bases from V and 3 from J; bases not matched to a gene: 8. This CDR3 comprises 14 residues. The CDR3 nucleotides read TGCGCCAGTAGTACAGGGGAGGACAATCAGCCCCAGCATTTT. Translation gives CASSTGEDNQPQHF.

The rearrangement links TRBV7-2 to TRBJ1-1; D may be TRBD1 (5 bases). The CDR3 sequence is 14 residues long. Germline CDR1 reads SGHTA; CDR2 reads FQGNSA. Trimming pared 6 bases from V and 2 bases from J, leaving 13 bases between. This CDR3 reads CASSYAGDNTEAFF. The CDR3, as DNA: TGTGCCAGCAGTTATGCGGGGGATAACACTGAAGCTTTCTTT.

The rearrangement joins TRBV9 to TRBJ2-7, with TRBD2 matching 10 bases. This CDR3 has 15 amino acids. Germline loops: CDR1 SGDLS, CDR2 YYNGEE. V shed 0 bases and J 1 base; nucleotides not matched to a gene: 1. CDR3 in amino acids: CASSVASGRSYEQYF. In nucleotides, the CDR3 is TGTGCCAGCAGCGTAGCTAGCGGGAGATCCTACGAGCAGTACTTC.

The chain carries TRBV4-2 and TRBJ1-3; D is ambiguous. The CDR3 has 18 amino acids. Trimming shortened V by 0 bases and J by 2 bases, and 17 bases separated the two germline ends. Germline-derived CDR1 and CDR2 are LGHNA and YNFKEQ. CDR3 protein: CASSQDLRSPSTGNTIYF. In nucleotides, the CDR3 is TGTGCCAGCAGCCAAGACCTGCGGAGCCCCTCAACTGGAAACACCATATATTTT.

J is TRBJ1-1 and V is TRBV15, with 8 bases identical to TRBD1. V was clipped by 5 bases and J by 3 bases; unmatched bases: 2. The CDR3 is 13 amino acids. The germline V gene encodes CDR1 LNHNV and CDR2 YYDKDF (reference sequence). The CDR3 DNA follows: TGTGCCACCAGCTGGGGACAGGACACTGAAGCTTTCTTT. This sequence encodes CATSWGQDTEAFF.

The chain combines TRBV6-6 with TRBJ1-1, with 12 positions matching TRBD1. The CDR3 runs 14 residues. In germline, CDR1 is MNHNY, CDR2 SVGAGI (reference sequence). V was clipped by 6 bases and J by 8 bases; unmatched bases: 7. This CDR3 reads CASSSGTGGPEAFF. CDR3 bases: TGTGCCAGCAGCTCCGGGACAGGGGGCCCCGAAGCTTTCTTT.

The chain is built from TRBV9 and TRBJ2-3, with D maybe TRBD2 (5 bases). Trimming cost V 0 bases and J 6 bases, with 14 bases left between them. Germline CDR1 SGDLS, CDR2 YYNGEE. The CDR3 sequence is 15 residues long. The CDR3 nucleotides are TGTGCCAGCAGCGTAGCCGGACTCCCGGCGGATACGCAGTATTTT. Protein product: CASSVAGLPADTQYF.

This rearrangement joins TRBV28 to TRBJ2-7; 10 bases line up with TRBD2. In germline, CDR1 is MDHEN, CDR2 SYDVKM. Unmatched junction bases numbered 13, after V lost 2 bases and J lost 3 bases. This CDR3 has 18 residues. The CDR3 bases are TGTGCCAGCAGTTTACCCCTGGCTAGCGGGAGAAAGGACTACGAGCAGTACTTC. It specifies CASSLPLASGRKDYEQYF.

V is TRBV6-5 and J is TRBJ1-2; TRBD1 might be the D (5 bases). Germline values: CDR1 MNHEY, CDR2 SVGAGI. V lost 7 bases and J 2 bases, leaving 17 bases between the germline ends. The CDR3 totals 15 residues. CDR3 DNA: TGTGCCAGCACCGCAACAGGTGGTAAAAACTATGGCTACACCTTC. This codes for CASTATGGKNYGYTF.

This chain connects TRBV6-5 to TRBJ2-1; TRBD2 agrees at 9 bases. Losses at the gene ends were 4 bases for V and 6 bases for J; bases not matched to a gene: 10. Germline lookup yields CDR1 MNHEY and CDR2 SVGAGI. CDR3 length: 16 amino acids. The CDR3 DNA sequence: TGTGCCAGCAGTTGGTTTCGACTAGCGGAGGGCAATGAGCAGTTCTTC. Its translation is CASSWFRLAEGNEQFF.